Each of the 19 T cell receptor beta chains below was sequenced from the same sample in a study of early T cells in non-severe SARS-CoV-2 infection. In TCRdb, the 5' RACE reads were re-called with MiXCR into one record per CDR3 protein. The repertoire has about 79,000 distinct CDR3 sequences, about 11% of them found once; the top ten carry approximately 4.5%. The sequencing input was whole blood. The receptor source for this set is an adult who was a healthcare worker with PCR-confirmed SARS-CoV-2 infection or an uninfected control (not recorded which).

In its sample, this clonotype was seen many times. V and J are TRBV11-3 and TRBJ2-3; 9 nucleotides match TRBD2. Germline CDR1 and CDR2: SGHNT and YENEEA. CDR3 length equals 15 residues. J lost 5 bases, V lost 1 base, and 4 bases had no gene match. CDR3 sequence (DNA): TGTGCCAGCAGCTTAGGCGGGGGGGCCGGAGATACGCAGTATTTT. Its translation is CASSLGGGAGDTQYF.

This clonotype has at least ten counts. The V gene is TRBV5-1, the J gene TRBJ2-5, with a possible D match to TRBD1 (7 bases). Deletions cut 1 base from V and 0 bases from J, with 16 bases between. CDR1 is SGHRS, CDR2 YFSETQ, per germline. The CDR3 covers 17 residues. The chain's CDR3 is CASSLRMQGGYQETQYF. The CDR3 DNA follows: TGCGCCAGCAGCTTGAGGATGCAGGGGGGCTACCAAGAGACCCAGTACTTC.

This clonotype appeared a few times. The rearrangement links TRBV20-1 to TRBJ2-3; D remains unclear. V lost 6 bases and J 4 bases, leaving 8 bases between the germline ends. CDR3 length: 11 amino acids. Germline V gene lookup returns CDR1 DFQATT and CDR2 SNEGSKA (reference sequence). CDR3 sequence reads: CSAPLPDTQYF. The CDR3 bases are TGCAGTGCCCCGTTGCCAGATACGCAGTATTTT.

At least ten counts were recorded for this clonotype. The J gene is TRBJ1-1, the V gene TRBV30, with D unresolved. Germline lookup yields CDR1 GTSNPN and CDR2 SVGIG (reference sequence). The CDR3 has 12 amino acids. The germline V and J ends were trimmed by 4 bases and 1 base, with 7 bases remaining between them. CDR3 residues: CAWNPGNTEAFF. CDR3 DNA sequence: TGTGCCTGGAATCCAGGGAACACTGAAGCTTTCTTT.

Notes on this clonotype: With a much larger clone just one base away, this may be a read error. The J gene is TRBJ2-7, the V gene TRBV5-1; tentative D call: TRBD1 (6 bases). Germline V gene sequence: CDR1 SGHRS, CDR2 YFSETQ. The CDR3 extends over 14 amino acids. CDR3 loop: CTSRWRGDTYEQYF. The CDR3 bases are TGCACCAGCCGATGGCGAGGGGACACCTACGAGCAGTACTTC. Variable domain in full (rest from reference TRBV5-1 and TRBJ2-7): KAGVTQTPRYLIKTRGQQVTLSCSPISGHRSVSWYQQTPGQGLQFLFEYFSETQRNKGNFPGRFSGRQFSNSRSEMNVSTLELGDSALYLCTSRWRGDTYEQYFGPGTRLTVT.

The rearrangement uses TRBV6-5 and TRBJ1-1, with no clear D. Per germline, CDR1 MNHEY and CDR2 SVGAGI. V shed 0 bases and J shed 6 bases, with 14 bases lying between them. The CDR3 is 15 amino acids. CDR3 sequence reads: CASSYSKERSAEAFF. The CDR3 DNA follows: TGTGCCAGCAGTTACTCGAAAGAGCGGTCCGCTGAAGCTTTCTTT.

This clonotype was picked up a small number of times. The CDR3 protein is CASSHGRTGGFGQETQYF. Here the CDR3 DNA reads TGCGCCAGCAGCCACGGAAGGACAGGGGGATTCGGCCAAGAGACCCAGTACTTC. The chain links TRBV4-1 to TRBJ2-5, with TRBD1 identical over 10 bases. Germline-derived CDR1 and CDR2 are MGHRA and YSYEKL. V trimming: 3 bases; J trimming: 1 base; junction bases outside the gene matches: 11. There are 18 residues in the CDR3.

This clonotype showed up many times. The CDR3 DNA reads TGCAGTGCTAGAGTTCGGGTGCAAGAGACCCAGTACTTC. This codes for CSARVRVQETQYF. J is TRBJ2-5 and V is TRBV20-1; D remains unclear. Trimming cost V 1 base and J 2 bases, with 8 bases left between them. The CDR3 spans 13 residues. Germline loops: CDR1 DFQATT, CDR2 SNEGSKA (reference sequence).

The chain links TRBV7-9 to TRBJ2-5; D may be TRBD2 (5 bases). V gave up 2 bases and J gave up 5 bases, with 12 bases separating them. The germline gives CDR1 SEHNR, CDR2 FQNEAQ (reference sequence). The CDR3 is 14 residues long. The CDR3 nucleotides are TGTGCCAGCAGCTTATTGCTCGGGGAGGAGACCCAGTACTTC. Its protein is CASSLLLGEETQYF.

The chain recombines TRBV19 with TRBJ1-5; tentatively, D is TRBD1 (6 bases). Trimming stripped 7 bases from V and 2 bases from J, with 15 bases between. The CDR3 covers 15 residues. Germline loops: CDR1 LNHDA, CDR2 SQIVND (reference sequence). CDR3 DNA sequence: TGTGCCAGTACCGGGAGGGGGTCGGGCAATCAGCCCCAGCATTTT. It translates to CASTGRGSGNQPQHF.

This clonotype occurred many times. The chain carries TRBV11-2 and TRBJ1-2; 10 bases map to TRBD1. The germline gives CDR1 SGHAT, CDR2 FQNNGV. The V gene end was trimmed by 5 bases and the J gene end by 6 bases; junction bases not matched to a gene: 9. CDR3 length equals 15 residues. In DNA form, the CDR3 reads TGTGCCAGCAGCAAGACCGGGACAGGGGCGGATGGCTACACCTTC. Residues: CASSKTGTGADGYTF.

This clonotype has ten or more counts. The V call is TRBV20-1, the J call TRBJ1-1, with 7 bases that match TRBD1. There are 17 residues in the CDR3. The J segment lost 0 bases and the V segment lost 6 bases, leaving 16 bases of the junction unmatched. CDR1 and CDR2 (germline): DFQATT, SNEGSKA (reference sequence). DNA of the CDR3: TGCAGTGCACCTAGGAGGGGGCAGTCCCCTTTGAACACTGAAGCTTTCTTT. It encodes CSAPRRGQSPLNTEAFF.

This clonotype was counted many times. The chain joins TRBV6-5 to TRBJ2-7, with a weak D call TRBD1 (6 bases). The CDR3 contains 12 residues. The V end lost 5 bases, the J end lost 4 bases, and 9 bases lay between the germline ends. Germline CDR1 is MNHEY and CDR2 is SVGAGI. CDR3 loop: CASSMDSYEQYF. The CDR3 DNA sequence: TGTGCCAGCAGTATGGACAGTTACGAGCAGTACTTC.

This clonotype was recorded a few times. The chain is built from TRBV11-1 and TRBJ2-4, with D perhaps assigned TRBD1 or TRBD2 (5 bases each). CDR3 length equals 12 residues. Germline V gives CDR1 SGHAT, CDR2 FQDESV (reference sequence). V dropped 6 bases and J dropped 11 bases, with 14 bases sitting between them. The chain's CDR3 is CASRGTGALQYF. CDR3 in DNA: TGTGCCAGCAGGGGGACCGGGGCCCTTCAGTACTTC. The entire variable domain, with the rest obtained from reference TRBV11-1 and TRBJ2-4, is as follows: EAEVAQSPRYKITEKSQAVAFWCDPISGHATLYWYRQILGQGPELLVQFQDESVVDDSQLPKDRFSAERLKGVDSTLKIQPAELGDSAMYLCASRGTGALQYFGAGTRLSVL.

This clonotype showed up just once. The chain recombines TRBV10-3 with TRBJ2-5; D gene unclear. The CDR3 has 12 amino acids. Trimming cost V 3 bases and J 4 bases, with 6 bases left between them. Germline CDR1 is ENHRY and CDR2 is SYGVKD. The DNA for the CDR3 is TGTGCCATCAGTGAACAGACAGAGACCCAGTACTTC. Amino acid sequence: CAISEQTETQYF.

This clonotype was found many times. The chain links TRBV7-9 to TRBJ2-7; D is undetermined. The CDR3 length is 14 residues. Germline V CDR1 and CDR2: SEHNR, FQNEAQ (reference sequence). V shed 1 base and J shed 6 bases, with 13 bases lying between them. The CDR3 protein is CASSLGVTGVEQYF. DNA for the CDR3: TGTGCCAGCAGCTTAGGAGTGACTGGGGTCGAGCAGTACTTC.

This clonotype was seen at least ten times. CDR3 coding DNA: TGTGCCATCAGTGAGTCTGGGGATGAGCAGTTCTTC. Its translation: CAISESGDEQFF. The V and J genes are TRBV10-3 and TRBJ2-1, with D uncertain. The ends were cut back, 0 bases at V and 8 bases at J, with 5 bases in the middle. This CDR3 comprises 12 residues. Germline V gene sequence: CDR1 ENHRY, CDR2 SYGVKD.

This clonotype has just a few counts. The chain uses TRBV7-9 and TRBJ2-7; D call uncertain. Between the trimmed V and J ends, which lost 2 bases and 6 bases, there was a span of 8 bases. Germline loops: CDR1 SEHNR, CDR2 FQNEAQ (reference sequence). The CDR3 contains 12 residues. The CDR3 loop reads CASSLNGREQYF. The CDR3 DNA reads TGTGCCAGCAGCTTAAACGGCCGCGAGCAGTACTTC.

This clonotype was counted many times. The rearrangement joins TRBV19 to TRBJ2-7, with D hard to call. Germline lookup yields CDR1 LNHDA and CDR2 SQIVND (reference sequence). The CDR3 sequence is 14 residues long. V lost 5 bases, J lost 0 bases, and 11 bases lay in between. For the CDR3, the DNA is TGTGCCAGTAGTGCGTTGCACATCTCCTACGAGCAGTACTTC. Its translation is CASSALHISYEQYF.